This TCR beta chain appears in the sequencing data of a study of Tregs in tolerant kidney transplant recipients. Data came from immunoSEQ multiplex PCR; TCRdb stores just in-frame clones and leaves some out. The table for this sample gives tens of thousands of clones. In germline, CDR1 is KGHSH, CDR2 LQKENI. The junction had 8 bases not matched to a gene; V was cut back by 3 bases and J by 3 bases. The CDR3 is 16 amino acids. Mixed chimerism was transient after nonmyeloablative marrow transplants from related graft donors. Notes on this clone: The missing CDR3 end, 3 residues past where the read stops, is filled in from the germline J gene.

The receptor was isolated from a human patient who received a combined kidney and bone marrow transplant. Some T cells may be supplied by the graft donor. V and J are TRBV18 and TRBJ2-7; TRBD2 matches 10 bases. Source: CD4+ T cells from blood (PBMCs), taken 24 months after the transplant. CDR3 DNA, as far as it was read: TGTGCCAGCTCACCTTTAGCGGGAGGTAGGGTCTACGAG. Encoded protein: CASSPLAGGRVYE. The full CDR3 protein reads CASSPLAGGRVYEQYF.